Detailed here is one TCR beta chain. The sample originates from a study of shared T cell receptors in the human thymus. Sequencing was performed with immunoSEQ multiplex PCR; in TCRdb, only in-frame clones are kept and a portion is missing. Of approximately 730,000 clones in the sample, 70% to 90% were seen once. The same data also contributed to another study, on human thymus T cells. That work adds: The study used thymus tissue resected during corrective heart surgery.

Sequencing was done on a sample of thymocytes. The sequence came from a girl less than two years old with a congenital heart defect.

For the CDR3, the DNA is TGTGCCAGCAGTTACAGTGGACAGCAGCCCCAGCATTTT. Translating gives CASSYSGQQPQHF. The V call is TRBV6-5, the J call TRBJ1-5; perhaps TRBD1 as D (6 bases). The germline V and J ends were trimmed by 2 bases and 7 bases, with 9 bases remaining between them. The CDR3 contains 13 residues. CDR1 is MNHEY and CDR2 is SVGAGI in the germline V gene.